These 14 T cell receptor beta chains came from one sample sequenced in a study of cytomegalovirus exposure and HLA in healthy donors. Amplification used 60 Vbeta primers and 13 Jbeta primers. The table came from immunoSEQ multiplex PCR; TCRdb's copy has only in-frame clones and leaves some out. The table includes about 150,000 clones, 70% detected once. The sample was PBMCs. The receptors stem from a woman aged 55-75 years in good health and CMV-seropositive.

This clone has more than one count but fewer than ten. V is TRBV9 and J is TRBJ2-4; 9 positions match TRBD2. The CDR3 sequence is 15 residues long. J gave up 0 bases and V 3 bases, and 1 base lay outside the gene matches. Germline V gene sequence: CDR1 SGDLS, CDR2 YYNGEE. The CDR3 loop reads CASSAAGGAKNIQYF. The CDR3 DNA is TGTGCCAGCAGCGCAGCGGGAGGAGCCAAAAACATTCAGTACTTC.

CDR3 amino acids: CAWSGQPSLPQHF. In nucleotides, the CDR3 is TGTGCCTGGAGTGGACAGCCCAGTCTTCCCCAGCATTTT. The chain combines TRBV30 with TRBJ1-5, with a possible D match to TRBD1 (5 bases). The CDR3 sequence is 13 residues long. CDR1 is GTSNPN, CDR2 SVGIG, per germline (reference sequence). V lost 1 base and J lost 10, with 14 bases in between. The complete variable domain, with remaining parts taken from reference TRBV30 and TRBJ1-5, reads SQTIHQWPATLVQPVGSPLSLECTVEGTSNPNLYWYRQAAGRGLQLLFYSVGIGQISSEVPQNLSASRPQDRQFILSSKKLLLSDSGFYLCAWSGQPSLPQHFGDGTRLSIL.

The CDR3 nucleotides are TGCGCCAGCAGCTTGGGTAGCGGGATCTACAATGAGCAGTTCTTC. It codes for CASSLGSGIYNEQFF. V and J are TRBV5-1 and TRBJ2-1; 8 bases agree with TRBD2. CDR1 and CDR2 (germline): SGHRS, YFSETQ. The CDR3 covers 15 residues. The J segment lost 3 bases and the V segment lost 0 bases, leaving 2 bases of the junction unmatched.

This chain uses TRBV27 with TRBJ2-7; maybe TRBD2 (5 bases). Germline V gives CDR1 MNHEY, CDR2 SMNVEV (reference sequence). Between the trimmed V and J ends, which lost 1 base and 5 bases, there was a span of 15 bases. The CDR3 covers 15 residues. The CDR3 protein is CASSLFGEGRNEQYF. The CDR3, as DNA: TGTGCCAGCAGTTTATTCGGAGAGGGAAGAAACGAGCAGTACTTC.

The chain's CDR3 is CASSLRGDPYEQYF. CDR3 DNA sequence: TGTGCCAGCAGCTTACGGGGGGACCCCTACGAGCAGTACTTC. The chain is built from TRBV11-2 and TRBJ2-7; the match to TRBD2 covers 7 bases. Trimming at V came to 2 bases and at J to 2 bases, leaving 3 bases not matched to a gene. The CDR3 has 14 residues. CDR1 and CDR2 from the germline V gene are SGHAT and FQNNGV.

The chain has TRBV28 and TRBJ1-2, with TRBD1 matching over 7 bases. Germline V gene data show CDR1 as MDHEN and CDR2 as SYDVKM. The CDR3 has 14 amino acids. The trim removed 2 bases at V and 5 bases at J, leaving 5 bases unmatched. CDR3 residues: CASSLDRDGYGYTF. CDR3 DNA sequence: TGTGCCAGCAGTTTAGACAGGGATGGGTATGGCTACACCTTC.

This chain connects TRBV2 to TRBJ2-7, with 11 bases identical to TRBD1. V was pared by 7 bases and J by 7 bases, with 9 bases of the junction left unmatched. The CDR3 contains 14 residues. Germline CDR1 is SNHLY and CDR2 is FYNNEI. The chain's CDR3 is CASKAGQGADEQYF. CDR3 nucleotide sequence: TGTGCCAGCAAGGCCGGACAGGGGGCGGATGAGCAGTACTTC.

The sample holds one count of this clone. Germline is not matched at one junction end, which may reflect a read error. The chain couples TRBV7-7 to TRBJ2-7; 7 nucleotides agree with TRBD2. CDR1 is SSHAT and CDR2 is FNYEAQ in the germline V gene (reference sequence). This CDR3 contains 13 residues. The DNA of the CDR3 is TGTGCTAGCAGCTTAGGACTAGAGGCAAAGCAGTACTTC. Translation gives CASSLGLEAKQYF.

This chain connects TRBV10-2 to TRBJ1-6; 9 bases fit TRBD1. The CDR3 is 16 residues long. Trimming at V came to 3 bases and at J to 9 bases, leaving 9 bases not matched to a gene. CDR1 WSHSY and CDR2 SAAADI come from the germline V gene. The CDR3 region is CASSEQGALGSSPLHF. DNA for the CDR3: TGCGCCAGCAGTGAACAGGGGGCGTTAGGAAGTTCACCCCTCCACTTT.

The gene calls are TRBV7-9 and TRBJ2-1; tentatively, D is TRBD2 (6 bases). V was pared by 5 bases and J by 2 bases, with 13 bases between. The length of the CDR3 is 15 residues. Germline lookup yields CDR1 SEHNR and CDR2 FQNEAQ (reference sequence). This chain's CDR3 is CASSPTGSTYNEQFF. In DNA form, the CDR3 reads TGTGCCAGCAGCCCCACCGGGAGTACCTACAATGAGCAGTTCTTC.

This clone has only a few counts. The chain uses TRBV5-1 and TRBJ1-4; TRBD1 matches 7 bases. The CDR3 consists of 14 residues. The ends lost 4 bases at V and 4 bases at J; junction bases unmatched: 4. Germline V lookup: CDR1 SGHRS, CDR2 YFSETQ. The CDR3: CASSPQGVNEKLFF. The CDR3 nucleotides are TGCGCCAGCAGCCCTCAGGGGGTTAATGAAAAACTGTTTTTT.

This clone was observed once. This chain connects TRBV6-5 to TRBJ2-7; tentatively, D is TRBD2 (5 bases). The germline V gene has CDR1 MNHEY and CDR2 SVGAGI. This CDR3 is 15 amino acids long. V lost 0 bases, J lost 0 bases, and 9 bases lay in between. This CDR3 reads CASSYSRLPSYEQYF. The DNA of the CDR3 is TGTGCCAGCAGTTACTCACGACTACCCTCCTACGAGCAGTACTTC.

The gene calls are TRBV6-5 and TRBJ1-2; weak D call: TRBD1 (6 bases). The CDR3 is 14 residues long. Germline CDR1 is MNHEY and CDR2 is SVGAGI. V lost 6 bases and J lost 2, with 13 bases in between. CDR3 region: CASSSGTYNYGYTF. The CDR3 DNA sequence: TGTGCCAGCAGCTCCGGGACATACAACTATGGCTACACCTTC.

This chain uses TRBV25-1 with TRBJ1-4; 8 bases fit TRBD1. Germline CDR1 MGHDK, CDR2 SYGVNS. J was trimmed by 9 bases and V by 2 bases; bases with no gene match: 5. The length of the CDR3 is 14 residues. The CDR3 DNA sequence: TGTGCCAGCAGTGAAACAGGGGGGTTTCAAAAACTGTTTTTT. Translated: CASSETGGFQKLFF.